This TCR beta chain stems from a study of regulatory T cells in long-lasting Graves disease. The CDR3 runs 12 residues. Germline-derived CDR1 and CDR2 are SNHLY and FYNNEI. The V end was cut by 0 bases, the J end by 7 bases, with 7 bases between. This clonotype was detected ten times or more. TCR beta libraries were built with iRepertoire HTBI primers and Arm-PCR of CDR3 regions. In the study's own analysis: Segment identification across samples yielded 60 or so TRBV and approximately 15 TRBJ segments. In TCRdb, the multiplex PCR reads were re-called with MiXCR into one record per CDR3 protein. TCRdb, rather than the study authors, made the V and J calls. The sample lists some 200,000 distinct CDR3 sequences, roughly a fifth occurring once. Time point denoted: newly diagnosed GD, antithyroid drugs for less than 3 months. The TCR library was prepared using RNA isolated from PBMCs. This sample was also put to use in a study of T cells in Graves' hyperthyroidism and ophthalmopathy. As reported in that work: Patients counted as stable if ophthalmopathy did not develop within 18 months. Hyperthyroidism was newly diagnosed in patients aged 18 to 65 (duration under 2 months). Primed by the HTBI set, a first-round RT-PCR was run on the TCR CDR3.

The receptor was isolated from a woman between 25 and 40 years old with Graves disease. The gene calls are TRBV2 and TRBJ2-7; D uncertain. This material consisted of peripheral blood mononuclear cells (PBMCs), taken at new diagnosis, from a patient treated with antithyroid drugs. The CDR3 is CASSEALGEQYF. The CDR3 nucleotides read TGTGCCAGCAGTGAAGCTCTAGGGGAGCAGTACTTC.